The entry below describes one TCR beta chain. This sample was included in a study of blood T cell repertoires in COVID-19. Study-level background: Whether acute or convalescent, the COVID-19 samples came from the United States, Italy and Spain. The analysed material was cDNA or gDNA that came from T cells, B-cell-depleted T cells, or PBMCs.

There are 14 residues in the CDR3. The germline V gene encodes CDR1 SEHNR and CDR2 FQNEAQ (reference sequence). The trim removed 5 bases at V and 3 bases at J, leaving 3 bases unmatched. Source study methods: Amplified reference gene primers provided the basis for estimating nucleated cell counts. Some clones are missing from TCRdb's copy, which holds only in-frame ones; the method was immunoSEQ multiplex PCR. That table gives V, J and clone size, and the DNA gave D and trimming. The table includes about 62,000 clones, roughly 85% detected once. This TCR came from a woman of 80 years or more with acute or convalescent COVID-19. V gene TRBV7-9 combines with J gene TRBJ1-1, with 10 bases lining up with TRBD1. Specimen: peripheral blood. The CDR3 DNA is TGTGCCAGCAGCCCAGGGACAGGGGACACTGAAGCTTTCTTT. Residues: CASSPGTGDTEAFF.